Each of the 26 T cell receptor beta chains below was sequenced from the same sample in a study of vaccination effects on CD4 cells after COVID-19. No cognate antigen is known for these TCRs. CD4+ T cells specific for antigen were expanded with viral peptide pools by the ViraFEST assay before sequencing. Culture lasted about 11 days before CD4+ T cell isolation. Participants completed two doses of the BNT162b2 or mRNA-1273 vaccine. The method was immunoSEQ multiplex PCR; TCRdb's version includes in-frame clones alone and lacks a portion of them. The sample holds some 74,000 clones, approximately 81% seen once. The sequencing used CD4+ T cells from PBMCs cultured with HCoV-229E spike peptides, collected after COVID-19 vaccination. The receptors were sampled from a human donor who received a COVID-19 vaccine.

This sequence joins TRBV24-1 and TRBJ2-6; no definite D call. The CDR3 runs to 13 residues. Germline CDR1 reads KGHDR; CDR2 reads SFDVKD. Between the trimmed V and J ends, which lost 7 bases and 2 bases, there was a span of 5 bases. For the CDR3, the DNA is TGTGCCACCAGCCAACCTGGGGCCAACGTCCTGACTTTC. It yields the protein CATSQPGANVLTF.

This rearrangement joins TRBV19 to TRBJ2-2; 8 bases fit TRBD1. The V and J ends lost 4 bases and 2 bases, in that order; junction bases with no gene match: 6. This CDR3 has 16 amino acids. Germline values: CDR1 LNHDA, CDR2 SQIVND (reference sequence). The CDR3 sequence: CASSTDRVKNTGELFF. CDR3 coding DNA: TGTGCCAGTAGTACGGACAGGGTAAAAAACACCGGGGAGCTGTTTTTT.

This chain uses TRBV27 with TRBJ2-1; D may match TRBD1 or TRBD2 (5 bases each). Trimming left V 3 bases short and J 15 bases short, with 15 bases between. CDR1 MNHEY and CDR2 SMNVEV come from the germline V gene (reference sequence). The CDR3 covers 12 residues. CDR3: CASSFRDGRAFF. CDR3 sequence (DNA): TGTGCCAGCAGTTTCCGGGACGGCCGGGCGTTCTTC.

The genes are TRBV7-9 and TRBJ2-3; no clear D gene. CDR3 length: 13 amino acids. Trimming removed 6 bases at V and 2 bases at J, with 9 bases between. The germline V gene encodes CDR1 SEHNR and CDR2 FQNEAQ (reference sequence). The CDR3 loop reads CASSLSYTDTQYF. In DNA form, the CDR3 reads TGTGCCAGCAGTCTAAGTTACACAGATACGCAGTATTTT.

The gene calls are TRBV13 and TRBJ2-3; the match to TRBD2 covers 7 bases. Germline CDR1 is PRHDT and CDR2 is FYEKMQ (reference sequence). CDR3 length: 14 residues. Germline trimming cut 2 bases from V and 6 bases from J; bases unmatched to any gene: 5. CDR3 sequence (DNA): TGTGCCAGCAGCTTACAGGGACTACCCGATACGCAGTATTTT. Encoded protein: CASSLQGLPDTQYF. Full variable domain (remainder filled in from reference TRBV13 and TRBJ2-3): AAGVIQSPRHLIKEKRETATLKCYPIPRHDTVYWYQQGPGQDPQFLISFYEKMQSDKGSIPDRFSAQQFSDYHSELNMSSLELGDSALYFCASSLQGLPDTQYFGPGTRLTVL.

V usage is TRBV4-2 and J usage is TRBJ1-3; D gene unclear. The CDR3 loop spans 16 amino acids. Germline V lookup: CDR1 LGHNA, CDR2 YNFKEQ. The germline V and J ends were trimmed by 1 base and 2 bases, with 12 bases remaining between them. The chain's CDR3 is CASSQGPHTAGNTIYF. Written as DNA, the CDR3 is TGTGCCAGCAGCCAAGGACCCCACACGGCTGGAAACACCATATATTTT.

V gene TRBV12-3 or TRBV12-4 combines with J gene TRBJ2-7; no definite D call. The CDR3 spans 13 residues. V was cut by 2 bases and J by 4 bases, with 9 bases left in between. The CDR3 spells CASSLLKDYEQYV. The CDR3 nucleotides are TGTGCCAGCAGTTTATTAAAAGATTACGAGCAGTACGTC.

This rearrangement joins TRBV18 to TRBJ1-4; D perhaps matches TRBD1 (6 bases). The CDR3 covers 13 residues. Germline CDR1 reads KGHSH; CDR2 reads LQKENI. V shed 2 bases and J shed 8 bases, with 9 bases lying between them. CDR3 coding DNA: TGTGCCAGCTCACCAAGGGGGAAGGAAAAACTGTTTTTT. Its translation is CASSPRGKEKLFF.

The chain joins TRBV7-2 to TRBJ2-5; 8 positions agree with TRBD1. V lost 5 bases and J lost 5; bases outside the gene matches: 4. The germline gives CDR1 SGHTA, CDR2 FQGNSA. The CDR3 extends over 13 amino acids. CDR3 sequence (DNA): TGTGCCAGCAGCCGCAGGGGGCGGGAGACCCAGTACTTC. Its translation: CASSRRGRETQYF.

CDR3 coding DNA: TGTGCCAGCAGTTTATTGGGGGGGACTGAAGCTTTCTTT. This encodes CASSLLGGTEAFF. The chain employs TRBV12-3 or TRBV12-4 and TRBJ1-1; TRBD1 might be the D (5 bases). The CDR3 covers 13 residues. The V end was cut by 2 bases, the J end by 5 bases, with 9 bases between.

This sequence joins TRBV18 and TRBJ2-4; tentative D call: TRBD1 (6 bases). The germline V gene has CDR1 KGHSH and CDR2 LQKENI. Trimming removed 2 bases at V and 6 bases at J, with 11 bases between. The CDR3 totals 14 residues. CDR3 sequence reads: CASSPGQSGNIQYF. CDR3 sequence (DNA): TGTGCCAGCTCACCAGGACAGTCGGGAAACATTCAGTACTTC. Combining the CDR3 with reference TRBV18 and TRBJ2-4 gives the whole variable domain NAGVMQNPRHLVRRRGQEARLRCSPMKGHSHVYWYRQLPEEGLKFMVYLQKENIIDESGMPKERFSAEFPKEGPSILRIQQVVRGDSAAYFCASSPGQSGNIQYFGAGTRLSVL.

This clone has just one count. This chain joins TRBV5-4 and TRBJ1-1, with D possibly matching TRBD1 (5 bases). Trimming shortened V by 5 bases and J by 0 bases, and 8 bases separated the two germline ends. The CDR3 length is 13 residues. Germline V gene data show CDR1 as SGHNT and CDR2 as YYREEE (reference sequence). CDR3 in amino acids: CASSLGVNTEAFF. The DNA of the CDR3 is TGTGCCAGCAGTCTGGGGGTGAACACTGAAGCTTTCTTT.

The J gene is TRBJ1-1, the V gene TRBV10-3, with D hard to call. This CDR3 is 13 amino acids long. Looked up from germline, CDR1 is ENHRY and CDR2 is SYGVKD. V lost 0 bases, J lost 4 bases, and 6 bases lay in between. CDR3 sequence: CAISESGSTEAFF. CDR3 DNA: TGTGCCATCAGTGAGTCAGGGAGCACTGAAGCTTTCTTT.

This clone was detected a few times. The V gene is TRBV7-2, the J gene TRBJ1-4; D ambiguous. Germline V gene sequence: CDR1 SGHTA, CDR2 FQGNSA. The CDR3 consists of 14 residues. V lost 2 bases, J lost 8 bases, and 12 bases lay in between. CDR3 in amino acids: CASSLQVLEEKLFF. In DNA form, the CDR3 reads TGTGCCAGCAGCTTACAGGTCCTAGAGGAAAAACTGTTTTTT.

The rearrangement uses TRBV5-1 and TRBJ2-5; D unclear. The CDR3 sequence is 11 residues long. Germline V gene sequence: CDR1 SGHRS, CDR2 YFSETQ. V was trimmed by 1 base and J by 6 bases, leaving 4 bases between them. CDR3 loop: CASSLLQTQYF. CDR3 nucleotide sequence: TGCGCCAGCAGCTTGTTGCAGACCCAGTACTTC.

The J gene is TRBJ2-2, the V gene TRBV5-4, with 11 bases fitting TRBD1. Germline CDR1 and CDR2: SGHNT and YYREEE (reference sequence). The CDR3 is 16 residues long. V dropped 3 bases and J dropped 5; count of bases not matched to a gene: 6. As DNA, the CDR3 is TGTGCCAGCAGCTCTCCGGGACAGGGGGGAACCGGGGAGCTGTTTTTT. Translating gives CASSSPGQGGTGELFF. Variable domain in full (rest from reference TRBV5-4 and TRBJ2-2): ETGVTQSPTHLIKTRGQQVTLRCSSQSGHNTVSWYQQALGQGPQFIFQYYREEENGRGNFPPRFSGLQFPNYSSELNVNALELDDSALYLCASSSPGQGGTGELFFGEGSRLTVL.

The V call is TRBV4-1, the J call TRBJ2-3; D is perhaps TRBD1 or TRBD2 (5 bases each). The CDR3 loop spans 16 amino acids. The germline gives CDR1 MGHRA, CDR2 YSYEKL. Trimming shortened V by 4 bases and J by 2 bases, and 16 bases separated the two germline ends. As DNA, the CDR3 is TGCGCCAGCAGCCGAATGGGACGGGCAAACACAGATACGCAGTATTTT. Protein product: CASSRMGRANTDTQYF.

This chain links TRBV6-5 with TRBJ1-2; 10 nucleotides line up with TRBD1. V lost 6 bases, J lost 6 bases, and 4 bases stayed unmatched. Looked up from germline, CDR1 is MNHEY and CDR2 is SVGAGI. The CDR3 contains 13 residues. The CDR3 loop is CASRKGTGDGYTF. The CDR3 nucleotides read TGTGCCAGCAGGAAAGGGACAGGGGATGGCTACACCTTC.

The CDR3 DNA reads TGCAGCGTTGAAGGGCGACTAGCTTATTCCGGTCAAGAGACCCAGTACTTC. Translated, it gives CSVEGRLAYSGQETQYF. The rearrangement uses TRBV29-1 and TRBJ2-5, with TRBD2 matching 7 bases. CDR1 is SQVTM and CDR2 is ANQGSEA in the germline V gene. This CDR3 is 17 amino acids long. V was clipped by 1 base and J by 2 bases; unmatched bases: 13.

The rearrangement uses TRBV5-4 and TRBJ1-4; D is ambiguous. This CDR3 spans 15 amino acids. From germline, CDR1 is SGHNT and CDR2 YYREEE (reference sequence). V was shortened by 3 bases and J by 4 bases, with 13 bases between the two germline ends. CDR3 in amino acids: CASSSGGHRNEKLFF. DNA of the CDR3: TGTGCCAGCAGCTCGGGTGGGCATCGTAATGAAAAACTGTTTTTT.

J is TRBJ2-6 and V is TRBV6-5, with D hard to call. CDR3 length: 15 residues. Deletions cut 7 bases from V and 2 bases from J, with 12 bases between. The germline gives CDR1 MNHEY, CDR2 SVGAGI. Here the CDR3 DNA reads TGTGCCAGCAAGGGTTACGTTGCTGGGGCCAACGTCCTGACTTTC. The encoded protein is CASKGYVAGANVLTF.

This clone occurred a few times. This chain connects TRBV3-1 (or the pseudogene TRBV3-2) to TRBJ1-6; D remains ambiguous. V was clipped by 4 bases and J by 3 bases, with 16 bases between them. This CDR3 spans 17 amino acids. The germline V gene has CDR1 LGHDT and CDR2 YNNKEL (reference sequence). CDR3 sequence (DNA): TGTGCCAGCAGCCGTCCCGCGGGTACGAGCTATAATTCACCCCTCCACTTT. It yields the protein CASSRPAGTSYNSPLHF.

The chain uses TRBV9 and TRBJ2-4; D possibly uses TRBD1 or TRBD2 (5 bases each). CDR1 SGDLS and CDR2 YYNGEE come from the germline V gene. Trimming pared 1 base from V and 2 bases from J, leaving 13 bases between. CDR3 length: 16 residues. CDR3 DNA sequence: TGTGCCAGCAGCGTATACGGGGACGGGACCAAAAACATTCAGTACTTC. Translating gives CASSVYGDGTKNIQYF. Using reference TRBV9 and TRBJ2-4 for the parts outside the CDR3, the full variable domain is DSGVTQTPKHLITATGQRVTLRCSPRSGDLSVYWYQQSLDQGLQFLIQYYNGEERAKGNILERFSAQQFPDLHSELNLSSLELGDSALYFCASSVYGDGTKNIQYFGAGTRLSVL.

This clone turned up a few times. J is TRBJ2-1 and V is TRBV5-4; D gene uncertain. Trimming shortened V by 7 bases and J by 0 bases, and 14 bases separated the two germline ends. The CDR3 spans 15 residues. Germline V lookup: CDR1 SGHNT, CDR2 YYREEE (reference sequence). The DNA of the CDR3 is TGTGCCAGCGGCCAGAGCACAAGCTCCTACAATGAGCAGTTCTTC. It specifies CASGQSTSSYNEQFF.

The chain has TRBV3-1 (or the pseudogene TRBV3-2) and TRBJ1-6; D perhaps matches TRBD1 (5 bases). V dropped 1 base and J dropped 10 bases, with 14 bases sitting between them. The CDR3 is made up of 15 amino acids. Germline V lookup: CDR1 LGHDT, CDR2 YNNKEL (reference sequence). CDR3 nucleotide sequence: TGTGCCAGCAGCCAAGGATGGAGGGGTGACTCACCCCTCCACTTT. Its protein is CASSQGWRGDSPLHF.

The CDR3 here is CASSVGTGGRDGYTF. The CDR3 DNA is TGTGCCAGCAGCGTAGGGACAGGGGGTAGGGATGGCTACACCTTC. The chain employs TRBV9 and TRBJ1-2; 10 positions agree with TRBD1. The CDR3 totals 15 residues. Per the germline V gene, CDR1 is SGDLS and CDR2 is YYNGEE. J gave up 6 bases and V 0 bases, and 5 bases lay outside the gene matches.